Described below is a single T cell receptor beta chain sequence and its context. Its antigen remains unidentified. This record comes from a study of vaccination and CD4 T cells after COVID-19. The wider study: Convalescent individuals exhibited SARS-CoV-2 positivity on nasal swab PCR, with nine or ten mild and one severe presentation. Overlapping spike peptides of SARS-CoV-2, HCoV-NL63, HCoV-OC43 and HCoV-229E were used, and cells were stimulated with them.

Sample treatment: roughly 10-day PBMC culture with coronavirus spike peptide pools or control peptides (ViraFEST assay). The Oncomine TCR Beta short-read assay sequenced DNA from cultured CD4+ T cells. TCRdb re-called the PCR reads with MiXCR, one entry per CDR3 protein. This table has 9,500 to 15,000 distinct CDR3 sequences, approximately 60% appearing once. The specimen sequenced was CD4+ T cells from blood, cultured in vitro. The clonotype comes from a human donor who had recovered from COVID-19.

The CDR3 nucleotides are TGTGCCAGCAGTGAATCAGGGTTTAGGAAGACCGGGGAGCTGTTTTTT. It specifies CASSESGFRKTGELFF. The chain employs TRBV2 and TRBJ2-2, with D perhaps matching TRBD1 (5 bases). CDR3 length: 16 residues. Germline V gene data show CDR1 as SNHLY and CDR2 as FYNNEI. V lost 2 bases and J 5 bases, leaving 15 bases between the germline ends.